These T cell receptor beta chains were read from a single sample in a study of sequential checkpoint blockade in melanoma. Using immunoSEQ multiplex PCR, the repertoire was profiled, and TCRdb retains in-frame clones only, with some absent. The sample consists of 3,500 or so clones, about 60% of them appearing once. The source material was CD8+ T cells sorted from blood (inferred from file names), sampled from a patient given nivolumab and ipilimumab in sequence. The receptors shown here come from a human donor with melanoma. CDR3s leave out the opening cysteine and the closing phenylalanine or tryptophan.

V gene: TRBV7-9
J gene: TRBJ2-1
CDR3 protein: ASSLVRIEQF

V gene: TRBV7-3
J gene: TRBJ1-1
CDR3 protein: ASSPTGVTEAF

V gene: TRBV2
J gene: TRBJ2-2
CDR3 protein: ASSVPSGIPGELF

V gene: TRBV7-3
J gene: TRBJ2-1
CDR3 protein: ASSFSGGAYNEQF

V gene: TRBV29-1
J gene: TRBJ1-4
CDR3 protein: SVETPDRERTEKLF

V gene: TRBV4-1
J gene: TRBJ2-7
CDR3 protein: ASSQASGPSYEQY

V gene: TRBV15
J gene: TRBJ2-3
CDR3 protein: ATSREKGRGAHDTQY

V gene: TRBV7-9
J gene: TRBJ2-7
CDR3 protein: ASSNPRDRVSDEQY

V gene: TRBV25-1
J gene: .
CDR3 protein: ASSLGAYEQY

V gene: TRBV29-1
J gene: TRBJ2-5
CDR3 protein: SVDRDNEETQY